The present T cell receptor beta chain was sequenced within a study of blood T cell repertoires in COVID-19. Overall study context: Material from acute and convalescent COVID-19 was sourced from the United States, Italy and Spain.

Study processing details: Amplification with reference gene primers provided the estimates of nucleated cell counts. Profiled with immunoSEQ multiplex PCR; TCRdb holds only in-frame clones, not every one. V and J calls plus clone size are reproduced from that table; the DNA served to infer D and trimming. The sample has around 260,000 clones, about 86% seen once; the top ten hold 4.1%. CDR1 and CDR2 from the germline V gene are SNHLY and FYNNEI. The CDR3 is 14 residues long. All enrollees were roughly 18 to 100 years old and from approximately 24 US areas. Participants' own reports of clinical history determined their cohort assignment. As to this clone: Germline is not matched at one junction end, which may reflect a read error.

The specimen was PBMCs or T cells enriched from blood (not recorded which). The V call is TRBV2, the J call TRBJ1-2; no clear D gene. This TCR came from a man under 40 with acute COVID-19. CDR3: CASREDNYRGGYTF. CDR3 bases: TGTGCCAGCAGGGAAGACAACTACCGAGGGGGCTACACCTTC.